A selection of T cell receptor beta chains follows, all from one sample in a study of identical twins. MiXCR, run by TCRdb on the 5' RACE reads, gives a single entry per CDR3 protein. The sample yields roughly 230,000 distinct CDR3 sequences, about 8.9% seen once. This same sample was also taken into another study, of yellow fever vaccine responses in identical twins.

The sequenced material came from CD8+ T cells sorted from blood. All receptors come from a woman younger than 30 in good health. The CDR3 runs from the conserved cysteine through the conserved F or W. Each record gives: J gene, V gene, D gene, clone size, CDR3 protein, CDR3 DNA. The D gene is left open where the match is weak. Clone size is given for some rows only: seen once, a few or many times, or a class if the clone is expanded.

J gene: TRBJ2-7
V gene: TRBV29-1
D gene: -
clone size: -
CDR3 protein: CSAMLKLSYEQYF
CDR3 DNA: TGCAGCGCCATGCTCAAGCTCTCCTACGAGCAGTACTTC

J gene: TRBJ2-7
V gene: TRBV7-9
D gene: -
clone size: many
CDR3 protein: CASLGRSYEQYF
CDR3 DNA: TGTGCCAGCTTGGGACGGTCCTACGAGCAGTACTTC

J gene: TRBJ2-1
V gene: TRBV9
D gene: -
clone size: -
CDR3 protein: CASSVSGINEQFF
CDR3 DNA: TGTGCCAGCAGCGTGTCCGGAATTAATGAGCAGTTCTTC

J gene: TRBJ2-2
V gene: TRBV9
D gene: -
clone size: -
CDR3 protein: CASSPRFGELFF
CDR3 DNA: TGTGCCAGCAGTCCGAGGTTCGGGGAGCTGTTTTTT

J gene: TRBJ2-1
V gene: TRBV27
D gene: TRBD2
clone size: few
CDR3 protein: CASRDSGANNEQFF
CDR3 DNA: TGTGCCAGCAGAGATAGCGGGGCAAACAATGAGCAGTTCTTC

J gene: TRBJ2-1
V gene: TRBV7-9
D gene: -
clone size: once
CDR3 protein: CASSFEDNEQFF
CDR3 DNA: TGTGCCAGCAGCTTTGAGGACAATGAGCAGTTCTTC

J gene: TRBJ2-1
V gene: TRBV7-2
D gene: TRBD1
clone size: many
CDR3 protein: CASSLDAGGRNEQFF
CDR3 DNA: TGTGCCAGCAGCTTAGACGCAGGGGGTAGGAATGAGCAGTTCTTC

J gene: TRBJ1-6
V gene: TRBV7-6
D gene: -
clone size: -
CDR3 protein: CASSLAGNSPLHF
CDR3 DNA: TGTGCCAGCAGCTTAGCAGGGAACTCACCCCTCCACTTT

J gene: TRBJ2-1
V gene: TRBV29-1
D gene: -
clone size: few
CDR3 protein: CSVELYNEQFF
CDR3 DNA: TGCAGCGTTGAACTATACAATGAGCAGTTCTTC

J gene: TRBJ2-7
V gene: TRBV6-6
D gene: -
clone size: few
CDR3 protein: CASSPDLLEQYF
CDR3 DNA: TGTGCCAGCAGTCCGGACTTGCTCGAGCAGTACTTC

J gene: TRBJ1-5
V gene: TRBV6-1
D gene: -
clone size: -
CDR3 protein: CASKEGNQPQHF
CDR3 DNA: TGTGCCAGCAAGGAAGGAAATCAGCCCCAGCATTTT

J gene: TRBJ2-2
V gene: TRBV20-1
D gene: -
clone size: -
CDR3 protein: CSARDRGAVPGELFF
CDR3 DNA: TGCAGTGCTAGAGATCGGGGGGCGGTTCCCGGGGAGCTGTTTTTT

J gene: TRBJ2-1
V gene: TRBV15
D gene: -
clone size: -
CDR3 protein: CATAQGNEQFF
CDR3 DNA: TGTGCCACCGCACAGGGCAATGAGCAGTTCTTC

J gene: TRBJ2-6
V gene: TRBV4-3
D gene: -
clone size: many
CDR3 protein: CASSQVSGAGANVLTF
CDR3 DNA: TGCGCCAGCAGCCAAGTTTCGGGGGCTGGGGCCAACGTCCTGACTTTC

J gene: TRBJ1-1
V gene: TRBV7-9
D gene: -
clone size: -
CDR3 protein: CASSPLGEGTEAFF
CDR3 DNA: TGTGCCAGCAGCCCCCTCGGGGAAGGCACTGAAGCTTTCTTT

J gene: TRBJ2-1
V gene: TRBV3-1
D gene: TRBD2
clone size: -
CDR3 protein: CACSQDGLADSYNEQFF
CDR3 DNA: TGTGCCTGCAGCCAAGATGGACTAGCGGATTCCTACAATGAGCAGTTCTTC

J gene: TRBJ2-7
V gene: TRBV10-3
D gene: TRBD1
clone size: -
CDR3 protein: CAIGTRDRSYEQYF
CDR3 DNA: TGTGCCATCGGTACTCGGGACAGGAGCTACGAGCAGTACTTC

J gene: TRBJ2-1
V gene: TRBV15
D gene: TRBD1
clone size: many
CDR3 protein: CATSRAGTGNNEQFF
CDR3 DNA: TGTGCCACCAGCAGAGCCGGGACAGGGAACAATGAGCAGTTCTTC

J gene: TRBJ2-1
V gene: TRBV9
D gene: -
clone size: many
CDR3 protein: CASSAPRGNEQFF
CDR3 DNA: TGTGCCAGCAGTGCCCCTAGGGGAAATGAGCAGTTCTTC

J gene: TRBJ2-5
V gene: TRBV12-3/TRBV12-4
D gene: TRBD2
clone size: few
CDR3 protein: CASSWRLAGETQYF
CDR3 DNA: TGTGCCAGCAGTTGGCGACTAGCGGGGGAGACCCAGTACTTC

J gene: TRBJ2-7
V gene: TRBV7-7
D gene: -
clone size: once
CDR3 protein: CASSPGAGDYEQYF
CDR3 DNA: TGTGCTAGCAGCCCGGGGGCGGGAGACTACGAGCAGTACTTC

J gene: TRBJ2-3
V gene: TRBV4-3
D gene: -
clone size: -
CDR3 protein: CASSQFIGADTQYF
CDR3 DNA: TGCGCCAGCAGCCAATTCATCGGGGCAGATACGCAGTATTTT

J gene: TRBJ2-3
V gene: TRBV3-1
D gene: TRBD2
clone size: many
CDR3 protein: CASSQWGTSEVTDTQYF
CDR3 DNA: TGTGCCAGCAGCCAATGGGGGACTAGCGAAGTCACAGATACGCAGTATTTT

J gene: TRBJ2-3
V gene: TRBV3-1
D gene: TRBD1
clone size: many
CDR3 protein: CASSGGIQGARLELADTQYF
CDR3 DNA: TGTGCCAGCAGCGGAGGAATTCAGGGGGCGCGTTTGGAGCTGGCAGATACGCAGTATTTT

J gene: TRBJ2-7
V gene: TRBV20-1
D gene: TRBD1
clone size: few
CDR3 protein: CSARVGWTGNNEQYF
CDR3 DNA: TGCAGTGCTAGAGTGGGTTGGACAGGGAATAACGAGCAGTACTTC

J gene: TRBJ2-5
V gene: TRBV4-3
D gene: TRBD2
clone size: few
CDR3 protein: CASSQALTGLGTRETQYF
CDR3 DNA: TGCGCCAGCAGCCAAGCGCTTACCGGACTAGGGACCAGAGAGACCCAGTACTTC

J gene: TRBJ2-3
V gene: TRBV7-8
D gene: TRBD2
clone size: -
CDR3 protein: CASSPRLAETDTQYF
CDR3 DNA: TGTGCCAGCAGCCCCAGACTAGCGGAAACAGATACGCAGTATTTT

J gene: TRBJ2-3
V gene: TRBV29-1
D gene: TRBD2
clone size: -
CDR3 protein: CSVVGLADPREPDTQYF
CDR3 DNA: TGCAGCGTTGTTGGACTAGCGGACCCGCGCGAGCCAGATACGCAGTATTTT

J gene: TRBJ2-2
V gene: TRBV12-3/TRBV12-4
D gene: TRBD2
clone size: many
CDR3 protein: CASTQSGGLMSGELFF
CDR3 DNA: TGTGCCAGCACCCAATCGGGGGGTTTAATGTCCGGGGAGCTGTTTTTT

J gene: TRBJ2-7
V gene: TRBV7-9
D gene: TRBD2
clone size: -
CDR3 protein: CASSLGLAVYEQYF
CDR3 DNA: TGTGCCAGCAGCTTAGGACTAGCGGTGTACGAGCAGTACTTC

J gene: TRBJ2-1
V gene: TRBV27
D gene: TRBD1
clone size: many
CDR3 protein: CASTISRDRVSEEQFF
CDR3 DNA: TGTGCCAGCACTATAAGCCGGGACAGGGTTTCTGAGGAGCAGTTCTTC

J gene: TRBJ2-2
V gene: TRBV7-9
D gene: TRBD2
clone size: -
CDR3 protein: CVTSGGVNTGELFF
CDR3 DNA: TGTGTTACGAGCGGGGGCGTGAACACCGGGGAGCTGTTTTTT

J gene: TRBJ1-4
V gene: TRBV7-9
D gene: -
clone size: -
CDR3 protein: CASSTNDGQMNEKLFF
CDR3 DNA: TGTGCCAGCAGCACCAACGACGGGCAGATGAATGAAAAACTGTTTTTT

J gene: TRBJ2-7
V gene: TRBV7-9
D gene: TRBD1
clone size: -
CDR3 protein: CASSLTGEVFYEQYF
CDR3 DNA: TGTGCCAGCAGCTTGACAGGGGAAGTTTTCTACGAGCAGTACTTC

J gene: TRBJ2-7
V gene: TRBV10-3
D gene: -
clone size: few
CDR3 protein: CAISESRVYEQYF
CDR3 DNA: TGTGCCATCAGTGAGTCGAGGGTCTACGAGCAGTACTTC

J gene: TRBJ2-7
V gene: TRBV29-1
D gene: -
clone size: many
CDR3 protein: CSVGTSSSYEQYF
CDR3 DNA: TGCAGCGTTGGGACTTCGAGCTCCTACGAGCAGTACTTC

J gene: TRBJ2-7
V gene: TRBV2
D gene: TRBD1
clone size: -
CDR3 protein: CASSPGQEGPEQYF
CDR3 DNA: TGTGCCAGCAGTCCGGGACAGGAGGGACCAGAGCAGTACTTC

J gene: TRBJ2-7
V gene: TRBV7-8
D gene: -
clone size: few
CDR3 protein: CASSLFSPPSSYEQYF
CDR3 DNA: TGTGCCAGCAGCTTATTCTCTCCCCCCAGCTCCTACGAGCAGTACTTC

J gene: TRBJ1-1
V gene: TRBV11-2
D gene: -
clone size: -
CDR3 protein: CASSQEGQETDEAFF
CDR3 DNA: TGTGCCAGCAGCCAAGAGGGACAAGAGACGGATGAAGCTTTCTTT

J gene: TRBJ2-3
V gene: TRBV4-1
D gene: -
clone size: many
CDR3 protein: CASSQVGAERWLDTQYF
CDR3 DNA: TGCGCCAGCAGCCAAGTCGGAGCGGAACGCTGGCTCGATACGCAGTATTTT

J gene: TRBJ2-1
V gene: TRBV3-1
D gene: -
clone size: many
CDR3 protein: CASSQDGSSYNEQFF
CDR3 DNA: TGCGCCAGCAGCCAAGACGGGAGCTCCTACAATGAGCAGTTCTTC

J gene: TRBJ2-1
V gene: TRBV7-9
D gene: -
clone size: -
CDR3 protein: CASSSASSWNEQFF
CDR3 DNA: TGTGCCAGCAGCTCGGCTAGTTCATGGAATGAGCAGTTCTTC

J gene: TRBJ1-1
V gene: TRBV7-2
D gene: -
clone size: -
CDR3 protein: CASSFHGSEAFF
CDR3 DNA: TGTGCCAGCAGCTTTCACGGATCTGAAGCTTTCTTT

J gene: TRBJ2-2
V gene: TRBV24-1
D gene: -
clone size: many
CDR3 protein: CATSDSGWTDGELFF
CDR3 DNA: TGTGCCACCAGTGATTCGGGCTGGACGGACGGGGAGCTGTTTTTT

J gene: TRBJ2-7
V gene: TRBV5-6
D gene: -
clone size: many
CDR3 protein: CASSPTDSLYEQYF
CDR3 DNA: TGTGCCAGCAGCCCTACGGACAGCCTCTACGAGCAGTACTTC

J gene: TRBJ2-7
V gene: TRBV11-2
D gene: -
clone size: few
CDR3 protein: CASSETSYEQYF
CDR3 DNA: TGTGCCAGCAGCGAGACCTCCTACGAGCAGTACTTC

J gene: TRBJ2-7
V gene: TRBV7-9
D gene: -
clone size: many
CDR3 protein: CASSSFSYEQYF
CDR3 DNA: TGTGCCAGCAGCTCCTTCTCCTACGAGCAGTACTTC

J gene: TRBJ2-3
V gene: TRBV3-1
D gene: -
clone size: few
CDR3 protein: CASSQEGLAPDTQYF
CDR3 DNA: TGTGCCAGCAGCCAAGAAGGTCTAGCGCCGGATACGCAGTATTTT

J gene: TRBJ2-5
V gene: TRBV6-1
D gene: TRBD2
clone size: many
CDR3 protein: CASSAEPGLAVIETQYF
CDR3 DNA: TGTGCCAGCAGCGCTGAACCGGGACTAGCGGTTATTGAGACCCAGTACTTC

J gene: TRBJ2-3
V gene: TRBV15
D gene: -
clone size: few
CDR3 protein: CATGEDTDTQYF
CDR3 DNA: TGTGCCACCGGGGAGGACACAGATACGCAGTATTTT

J gene: TRBJ2-2
V gene: TRBV2
D gene: -
clone size: few
CDR3 protein: CASTAKWGELFF
CDR3 DNA: TGTGCCAGCACCGCTAAATGGGGGGAGCTGTTTTTT

J gene: TRBJ2-5
V gene: TRBV7-8
D gene: TRBD1
clone size: many
CDR3 protein: CASSRQEGQGFFPETQYF
CDR3 DNA: TGTGCCAGCAGCAGACAAGAGGGACAGGGGTTTTTTCCGGAGACCCAGTACTTC

J gene: TRBJ2-6
V gene: TRBV2
D gene: -
clone size: -
CDR3 protein: CASTTTDSGANVLTF
CDR3 DNA: TGTGCCAGCACTACAACAGACTCTGGGGCCAACGTCCTGACTTTC

J gene: TRBJ2-3
V gene: TRBV6-1
D gene: -
clone size: many
CDR3 protein: CASTLGVGTDTQYF
CDR3 DNA: TGTGCCAGCACCCTAGGGGTGGGCACAGATACGCAGTATTTT

J gene: TRBJ2-5
V gene: TRBV20-1
D gene: TRBD1
clone size: few
CDR3 protein: CSAPRDRVPPGETQYF
CDR3 DNA: TGCAGTGCTCCCCGGGACAGGGTGCCCCCGGGGGAGACCCAGTACTTC

J gene: TRBJ1-1
V gene: TRBV7-8
D gene: -
clone size: -
CDR3 protein: CASSLLATTEAFF
CDR3 DNA: TGTGCCAGCAGCTTGCTGGCAACCACTGAAGCTTTCTTT

J gene: TRBJ2-7
V gene: TRBV9
D gene: TRBD1
clone size: many
CDR3 protein: CASSVGQGAYEQYF
CDR3 DNA: TGTGCCAGCAGCGTAGGTCAGGGGGCTTACGAGCAGTACTTC

J gene: TRBJ2-1
V gene: TRBV27
D gene: -
clone size: -
CDR3 protein: CASSPVSLSYNEQFF
CDR3 DNA: TGTGCCAGCAGTCCGGTCTCCCTGTCCTACAATGAGCAGTTCTTC

J gene: TRBJ2-3
V gene: TRBV29-1
D gene: -
clone size: many
CDR3 protein: CSVVIQTGRTDTQYF
CDR3 DNA: TGCAGCGTTGTCATCCAGACAGGCCGCACAGATACGCAGTATTTT

J gene: TRBJ1-1
V gene: TRBV2
D gene: -
clone size: many
CDR3 protein: CASSAASGSLNTEAFF
CDR3 DNA: TGTGCCAGCAGTGCGGCCTCGGGCAGTCTGAACACTGAAGCTTTCTTT